This T cell receptor (beta chain) comes out of a study of T-cell reconstitution after alpha-beta-depleted transplantation in children. Preparation of the TCRbeta library was carried out with unique molecular identifiers. TCRdb used MiXCR to reprocess the PCR reads, holding one entry per CDR3 protein. The sample holds just under 350,000 distinct CDR3 sequences, roughly 15% seen once. The V gene's germline CDR1 is DFQATT and CDR2 SNEGSKA (reference sequence). This CDR3 spans 13 amino acids. V lost 3 bases and J lost 1, with 8 bases in between. Broader study findings: T-cell numbers and diversity, one year after transplant, stemmed largely from T cells that were newly produced. It was reported that alpha-beta T cells came from several hundred expanded graft clones (about two months after transplant).

For this clonotype: What it recognizes is unknown.

This specimen was PBMCs, mostly from graft donor cells, taken 360 days after TCRalphabeta/CD19-depleted stem cell transplant. This receptor was identified in a male patient under 10 years old who had a stem cell transplant for acute lymphoblastic leukemia, so the T cells may come from the graft donor. The V gene is TRBV20-1, the J gene TRBJ2-3; D call uncertain. CDR3 in DNA: TGCAGTGCTAGGGAATTTGGCACAGATACGCAGTATTTT. It is translated as CSAREFGTDTQYF.